A single sample is the source of the 21 T cell receptor beta chains below, sequenced in a study of control samples from healthy donors and cancer patients. This table comes from immunoSEQ multiplex PCR, and its TCRdb copy is limited to in-frame clones, with some not included. The profile shows some 96,000 clones, about 90% of them singletons. The specimen was blood. These receptors were collected from a woman aged 50 to 60 in good health.

The genes are TRBV11-2 and TRBJ1-3; D remains unclear. With 1 base removed from V and 4 bases from J, the gap between germline ends came to 8 bases. This CDR3 has 14 residues. CDR1 and CDR2 (germline): SGHAT, FQNNGV. The CDR3 is CASSLGGGGNTIYF. The CDR3 DNA follows: TGTGCCAGCAGCTTAGGGGGAGGAGGAAACACCATATATTTT.

The chain is built from TRBV13 and TRBJ2-1, with D hard to call. Trimming left V 2 bases short and J 9 bases short, with 11 bases between. The CDR3 is 13 residues long. Per the germline V gene, CDR1 is PRHDT and CDR2 is FYEKMQ (reference sequence). The CDR3 region is CASSLSVGSEQFF. DNA for the CDR3: TGTGCCAGCAGCTTATCCGTAGGTAGTGAGCAGTTCTTC.

The chain couples TRBV9 to TRBJ2-5; no reliable D call. Germline lookup yields CDR1 SGDLS and CDR2 YYNGEE. The germline V and J ends were trimmed by 0 bases and 4 bases, with 10 bases remaining between them. The CDR3 contains 14 residues. Here the CDR3 reads CASSVEGSSETQYF. The CDR3 bases are TGTGCCAGCAGCGTAGAGGGATCCTCAGAGACCCAGTACTTC.

The chain has TRBV19 and TRBJ1-2; D is undetermined. In germline, CDR1 is LNHDA, CDR2 SQIVND (reference sequence). V gave up 5 bases and J gave up 4 bases, with 17 bases separating them. This CDR3 is 15 amino acids long. The CDR3 is CASSPGKGSVYGYTF. The CDR3, as DNA: TGTGCCAGTAGTCCGGGTAAGGGCAGCGTCTATGGCTACACCTTC.

This clone occurred once. The chain links TRBV6-2 or TRBV6-3 to TRBJ1-5; D is unresolved. CDR3 size: 16 residues. Germline V CDR1 and CDR2: MNHEY, SVGEGT. Trimming stripped 0 bases from V and 4 bases from J, with 13 bases between. This CDR3 reads CASSYSLGIVNQPQHF. As DNA, the CDR3 is TGTGCCAGCAGTTACTCACTCGGGATAGTAAATCAGCCCCAGCATTTT.

The V and J genes are TRBV14 and TRBJ1-2; D unclear. Germline V gene data show CDR1 as SGHDN and CDR2 as FVKESK. The CDR3 totals 16 residues. V was cut by 0 bases and J by 0 bases, with 11 bases left in between. The CDR3, as DNA: TGTGCCAGCAGCCAAGATGTCCTGGCAGCTAACTATGGCTACACCTTC. Its translation is CASSQDVLAANYGYTF.

The V call is TRBV18, the J call TRBJ1-2; 9 bases match TRBD1. From germline, CDR1 is KGHSH and CDR2 LQKENI. This CDR3 is built from 18 residues. V was pared by 2 bases and J by 1 base, with 11 bases of the junction left unmatched. DNA of the CDR3: TGTGCCAGCTCACCAGGCGCTGTCCCGGGACAGGGTAACTATGGCTACACCTTC. Protein: CASSPGAVPGQGNYGYTF.

The chain carries TRBV6-5 and TRBJ2-3; perhaps TRBD1 as D (6 bases). Germline V gene lookup returns CDR1 MNHEY and CDR2 SVGAGI. Trimming shortened V by 6 bases and J by 5 bases, and 18 bases separated the two germline ends. The CDR3 is 15 amino acids. CDR3 sequence (DNA): TGTGCCAGCAGCAACAGGGAGTGGGGACGAGATACGCAGTATTTT. This translates into CASSNREWGRDTQYF.

This chain links TRBV2 with TRBJ2-7; 7 nucleotides line up with TRBD1. Looked up from germline, CDR1 is SNHLY and CDR2 is FYNNEI. The CDR3 extends over 13 amino acids. The V and J ends lost 4 bases and 3 bases, in that order; junction bases with no gene match: 3. CDR3 sequence: CASSGTGDYEQYF. The CDR3 DNA reads as TGTGCCAGCAGTGGGACAGGCGACTACGAGCAGTACTTC.

This clone has more than one count but fewer than ten. The V and J genes are TRBV9 and TRBJ1-5; D not certain. This CDR3 spans 15 amino acids. V gave up 0 bases and J gave up 6 bases, with 13 bases separating them. Germline V CDR1 and CDR2: SGDLS, YYNGEE. The CDR3 loop reads CASSVGELKSQPQHF. The CDR3 region has the DNA TGTGCCAGCAGCGTAGGGGAACTGAAAAGTCAGCCCCAGCATTTT.

DNA for the CDR3: TGTGCCAGCAGCTTAGGTAGAGCAGAGACCCAGTACTTC. Translating it yields CASSLGRAETQYF. The rearrangement joins TRBV7-2 to TRBJ2-5; no clear D gene. Germline loops: CDR1 SGHTA, CDR2 FQGNSA. The V end was cut by 1 base, the J end by 4 bases, with 7 bases between. The CDR3 consists of 13 residues.

A single count supports this clone. V gene TRBV6-5 combines with J gene TRBJ2-1; TRBD1 agrees at 8 bases. V was pared by 10 bases and J by 2 bases, with 10 bases of the junction left unmatched. The CDR3 runs to 15 residues. Germline V gene data show CDR1 as MNHEY and CDR2 as SVGAGI. The CDR3 here is CATSPGQGPYNEQFF. The DNA of the CDR3 is TGTGCCACCTCACCTGGACAGGGCCCCTACAATGAGCAGTTCTTC.

This rearrangement joins TRBV4-1 to TRBJ2-5; D remains ambiguous. This CDR3 region has 13 residues. Looked up from germline, CDR1 is MGHRA and CDR2 is YSYEKL. Trimming stripped 0 bases from V and 5 bases from J, with 7 bases between. The CDR3 sequence is CASSQDPMETQYF. For the CDR3, the DNA is TGCGCCAGCAGCCAAGATCCTATGGAGACCCAGTACTTC.

The chain uses TRBV7-3 and TRBJ2-3; D gene uncertain. CDR3 length: 17 amino acids. Germline V gene data show CDR1 as SGHTA and CDR2 as FQGTGA. V lost 5 bases and J lost 0, with 18 bases in between. The DNA for the CDR3 is TGTGCCAGCAGCGCCTCCCCAGTTCGCCTTAGCACAGATACGCAGTATTTT. Translated: CASSASPVRLSTDTQYF.

This clone was observed a few times. The genes are TRBV10-1 and TRBJ1-1; D ambiguous. The V end was cut by 5 bases, the J end by 4 bases, with 11 bases between. CDR1 WNHNN and CDR2 SYGVQD come from the germline V gene (reference sequence). This CDR3 is built from 13 residues. Here the CDR3 reads CASSMVVGTEAFF. DNA of the CDR3: TGCGCCAGCAGTATGGTGGTGGGCACTGAAGCTTTCTTT.

This rearrangement joins TRBV29-1 to TRBJ1-3, with unresolved D. The ends were cut back, 3 bases at V and 5 bases at J, with 14 bases in the middle. The CDR3 is made up of 14 amino acids. From germline, CDR1 is SQVTM and CDR2 ANQGSEA. The CDR3 loop reads CSVDGDLARNTIYF. In DNA form, the CDR3 reads TGCAGCGTTGACGGGGATTTGGCGAGAAACACCATATATTTT.

This clone has more than one count but fewer than ten. The rearrangement links TRBV2 to TRBJ1-6, with no clear D. The CDR3 has 16 residues. V was cut by 6 bases and J by 6 bases, with 18 bases left in between. Germline V gene sequence: CDR1 SNHLY, CDR2 FYNNEI. The CDR3 sequence is CASSPSPTRINSPLHF. CDR3 coding DNA: TGTGCCAGCAGCCCCTCCCCGACAAGGATTAATTCACCCCTCCACTTT.

This CDR3 is CASSPLAAGGRDTQYF. CDR3 coding DNA: TGTGCCAGCTCACCACTCGCGGCAGGGGGCAGGGATACGCAGTATTTT. The chain combines TRBV18 with TRBJ2-3, with TRBD1 matching 8 bases. The germline CDR1 and CDR2 sequences are KGHSH and LQKENI. The CDR3 runs 16 residues. The trim removed 1 base at V and 6 bases at J, leaving 9 bases unmatched.

The V gene is TRBV12-5, the J gene TRBJ1-5, with D unclear. Germline CDR1 reads LGHNT; CDR2 reads FRNRAP. V lost 6 bases, J lost 9 bases, and 12 bases lay in between. This CDR3 spans 12 amino acids. The CDR3 DNA is TGTGCTAGTGGATTCGATTCGGGGCCCCAGCATTTT. It is translated as CASGFDSGPQHF.

This sequence joins TRBV24-1 and TRBJ1-4; D remains ambiguous. The V end lost 3 bases, the J end lost 0 bases, and 10 bases lay between the germline ends. The V gene's germline CDR1 is KGHDR and CDR2 SFDVKD. The length of the CDR3 is 16 residues. This CDR3 is CATSDATAATNEKLFF. For the CDR3, the DNA is TGTGCCACCAGTGATGCTACGGCTGCAACTAATGAAAAACTGTTTTTT.

In nucleotides, the CDR3 is TGTGCCAGCAGCCTGGGGGGACTAGCGGGCGGTGAGCAGTTCTTC. Translation: CASSLGGLAGGEQFF. The chain combines TRBV14 with TRBJ2-1, with 12 bases lining up with TRBD2. Trimming removed 4 bases from V and 9 bases from J; junction bases left unmatched: 7. The CDR3 is 15 amino acids. Looked up from germline, CDR1 is SGHDN and CDR2 is FVKESK.